This is a list of T cell receptor beta chains from one sample in a study of chemoradiotherapy in HPV16-positive cancers. Sequenced by immunoSEQ multiplex PCR; TCRdb stores in-frame clones only, minus some. The sample contains about 10,000 clones, over 60% of which appear only once. The input for sequencing was tumor tissue, taken from a patient who underwent chemoradiotherapy. The receptors here all came from a human donor with HPV-associated anogenital cancer. CDR3s include the opening cysteine and the closing phenylalanine or tryptophan. D genes are given only for firm matches. A row's size may be missing; if present it is once, few, many or a size class.

v_call	j_call	d_call	clone_size	cdr3_aa	cdr3_nt
TRBV7-2	TRBJ2-2	NA	NA	CASSPGWRNLNTGELFF	TGTGCCAGCAGCCCAGGCTGGCGGAACCTGAACACCGGGGAGCTGTTTTTT
TRBV6-6	TRBJ2-4	TRBD1	few	CASSPWDRGNIQYF	TGTGCCAGCAGTCCTTGGGACAGGGGAAACATTCAGTACTTC
TRBV5-1	TRBJ1-4	NA	NA	CASSLDRQGNEKLFF	TGCGCCAGCAGCTTGGATCGCCAGGGGAATGAAAAACTGTTTTTT
TRBV25-1	TRBJ1-5	NA	NA	CASSERGGNQPQHF	TGTGCCAGCAGCGAGAGGGGGGGCAATCAGCCCCAGCATTTT
TRBV27	TRBJ2-3	TRBD2	NA	CASTPFAGVDSDTQYF	TGTGCCAGCACCCCCTTTGCGGGGGTGGACTCAGATACGCAGTATTTT
TRBV6-1	TRBJ1-5	NA	NA	CASSEAFGFNQPQHF	TGTGCCAGCAGTGAAGCGTTCGGATTCAATCAGCCCCAGCATTTT
TRBV5-4	TRBJ2-5	NA	NA	CASSLAPGKETQYF	TGTGCCAGCAGCTTGGCGCCAGGGAAAGAGACCCAGTACTTC
TRBV11-2	TRBJ2-3	NA	NA	CASMGLEDTQYF	TGTGCCAGCATGGGGCTTGAAGATACGCAGTATTTT
TRBV6-5	TRBJ1-6	NA	few	CASSYGDSPLHF	TGTGCCAGCAGTTACGGGGATTCACCCCTCCACTTT
TRBV25-1	TRBJ2-5	NA	NA	CASSPSETQYF	TGTGCCAGCAGTCCCAGTGAGACCCAGTACTTC
TRBV19	TRBJ1-6	NA	NA	CASSPVVNSPLHF	TGTGCCAGTAGTCCAGTCGTTAATTCACCCCTCCACTTT
TRBV5-4	TRBJ1-2	NA	NA	CASSLAGGYGYTF	TGTGCCAGCAGCTTGGCAGGTGGATATGGCTACACCTTC
TRBV7-6	TRBJ1-5	TRBD1	NA	CASSLATGFNQPQHF	TGTGCCAGCAGCCTGGCGACAGGGTTCAATCAGCCCCAGCATTTT
TRBV18	TRBJ2-3	NA	NA	CASSRQQNPSTDTQYF	TGTGCCAGCTCACGTCAACAGAATCCTAGCACAGATACGCAGTATTTT
TRBV7-8	TRBJ1-1	NA	once	CASSLGTEAFF	TGTGCCAGCAGCTTAGGCACTGAAGCTTTCTTT
TRBV2	TRBJ1-6	NA	NA	CARSRENSPLHF	TGTGCCAGAAGTCGGGAAAATTCACCCCTCCACTTT
TRBV6-6	TRBJ1-2	TRBD1	NA	CASSWGDRRNYGYTF	TGTGCCAGCAGTTGGGGGGACAGGAGAAACTATGGCTACACCTTC
TRBV7-2	TRBJ1-6	TRBD1	once	CASSIGQDNSPLHF	TGTGCCAGCAGCATCGGACAGGATAATTCACCCCTCCACTTT
TRBV28	TRBJ1-1	NA	once	CASIPGYGGSAFF	TGTGCCAGCATTCCGGGGTACGGGGGTTCAGCTTTCTTT
TRBV19	TRBJ2-2	NA	few	CASSIGGTDTGELFF	TGTGCCAGTAGTATCGGCGGGACAGACACCGGGGAGCTGTTTTTT
TRBV19	TRBJ2-7	TRBD2	medium-sized	CASSERDGSYFEQYF	TGTGCCAGTAGTGAGCGGGACGGATCCTACTTCGAGCAGTACTTC
TRBV28	TRBJ1-2	NA	NA	CASRPRSSAIYGYTF	TGTGCCAGCAGACCTAGAAGCAGCGCTATCTATGGCTACACCTTC
TRBV5-1	TRBJ1-2	NA	NA	CASSLTTGTGSREGYGYTF	TGCGCCAGCAGCTTGACCACCGGTACAGGGAGCAGGGAGGGATATGGCTACACCTTC
TRBV21-1	TRBJ2-6	NA	NA	CANPMDGTLISGANVLTF	TGTGCCAATCCCATGGACGGGACACTCATATCTGGGGCCAACGTCCTGACTTTC
TRBV7-9	TRBJ2-5	NA	NA	CASSLGGTQYF	TGTGCCAGCAGCTTAGGAGGGACCCAGTACTTC
TRBV28	TRBJ2-5	NA	few	CASRPKQGIRETQYF	TGTGCCAGCAGACCTAAACAGGGAATTAGGGAGACCCAGTACTTC
TRBV7-9	TRBJ2-2	NA	NA	CASSPITPNTGELFF	TGTGCCAGCAGCCCAATAACACCAAACACCGGGGAGCTGTTTTTT
TRBV5-8	TRBJ1-2	NA	NA	CASSSQGVLYGYTF	TGTGCCAGCAGCTCCCAGGGAGTCCTCTATGGCTACACCTTC
TRBV30	TRBJ2-2	NA	NA	CACPGRTTNTGELFF	TGTGCCTGCCCCGGACGGACGACGAACACCGGGGAGCTGTTTTTT
TRBV7-6	TRBJ1-1	NA	NA	CASSQEENTEAFF	TGTGCCAGCAGTCAGGAAGAGAACACTGAAGCTTTCTTT
TRBV2	TRBJ1-1	NA	NA	CASGIAFF	TGTGCCAGCGGAATAGCTTTCTTT
TRBV7-9	TRBJ1-2	NA	NA	CASSLAVGQGYGYTF	TGTGCCAGCAGCTTAGCGGTAGGGCAGGGCTATGGCTACACCTTC
TRBV2	TRBJ1-5	NA	NA	CASSEEGIRNQPQHF	TGTGCCAGCAGTGAGGAAGGGATCCGCAATCAGCCCCAGCATTTT
TRBV9	TRBJ2-7	TRBD2	NA	CASSPSGGAVEQYF	TGTGCCAGCAGCCCAAGCGGGGGGGCCGTCGAGCAGTACTTC
TRBV5-1	TRBJ1-5	NA	NA	CASSEDSSNQPQHF	TGCGCCAGCAGCGAAGACAGTAGCAATCAGCCCCAGCATTTT
TRBV28	TRBJ1-6	TRBD1	NA	CASSPPDRASPLHF	TGTGCCAGCAGCCCACCCGACAGGGCCTCACCCCTCCACTTT
TRBV5-1	TRBJ2-2	TRBD1	NA	CASSGTGTGELFF	TGCGCCAGCAGCGGGACAGGCACCGGGGAGCTGTTTTTT
TRBV9	TRBJ1-6	NA	NA	CASSVDLPSRNSPLHF	TGTGCCAGCAGCGTAGATTTGCCTTCCCGAAATTCACCCCTCCACTTT
TRBV6-4	TRBJ2-1	NA	once	CASSAGQNYNEQFF	TGTGCCAGCTCTGCGGGACAGAACTACAATGAGCAGTTCTTC
TRBV6-1	TRBJ1-5	TRBD1	NA	CASSDPGQLWGSNQPQHF	TGTGCCAGCAGTGACCCGGGACAGCTATGGGGTAGCAATCAGCCCCAGCATTTT
TRBV4-1	TRBJ2-3	TRBD2	NA	CASSQDPSGGHTDTQYF	TGCGCCAGCAGCCAAGATCCTAGCGGGGGGCACACAGATACGCAGTATTTT
TRBV7-6	TRBJ1-3	NA	NA	CASSFHRVGDGNTIYF	TGTGCCAGCAGCTTTCACAGGGTTGGCGATGGAAACACCATATATTTT
TRBV9	TRBJ2-5	NA	NA	CASSVGQGRIKGQETQYF	TGTGCCAGCAGCGTAGGGCAGGGAAGAATCAAAGGTCAAGAGACCCAGTACTTC
TRBV14	TRBJ1-2	NA	NA	CASSPYGALFGYTF	TGTGCCAGCAGCCCGTATGGGGCCCTATTCGGCTACACCTTC
TRBV7-9	TRBJ2-7	NA	NA	CASSLTASYEQYF	TGTGCCAGCAGCTTGACAGCTTCCTACGAGCAGTACTTC
TRBV9	TRBJ2-3	NA	NA	CASSVEGSGPTDTQYF	TGTGCCAGCAGCGTAGAGGGTTCGGGTCCCACAGATACGCAGTATTTT
TRBV10-3	TRBJ2-2	TRBD1	few	CAISEGTADTGELFF	TGTGCCATCAGTGAAGGGACAGCAGACACCGGGGAGCTGTTTTTT
TRBV7-9	TRBJ2-2	NA	NA	CASSLGVGQTGELFF	TGTGCCAGCAGCTTGGGCGTGGGGCAAACCGGGGAGCTGTTTTTT
TRBV28	TRBJ1-1	NA	NA	CASSSSGAPTEAFF	TGTGCCAGCAGTTCCTCCGGGGCGCCCACTGAAGCTTTCTTT
TRBV7-2	TRBJ1-5	NA	NA	CASSKGRDYSNQPQHF	TGTGCCAGCAGCAAAGGGCGCGATTATAGCAATCAGCCCCAGCATTTT